This TCR beta chain was recovered during a study of OX40 agonist ivuxolimab in advanced cancers. Regarding the complete study: Ivuxolimab, which targeted the costimulatory receptor OX40 (CD134), was an agonistic, fully human IgG2 monoclonal antibody. Intravenous ivuxolimab was administered to patients every 2 weeks at six dose levels: 0.01, 0.1, 0.3, 1.5, 3 and 10 mg/kg. Of the approximately 53 patients in dose escalation, about 19 had hepatocellular carcinoma, about 15 had melanoma, 9 had renal cell carcinoma and 9 had head and neck cancer. A male proportion of around 80% and a mean age of roughly 55 years, ranging from 23 to 79, were recorded for the dose-escalation cohort. Patients were allowed to have had prior anti-PD-1, anti-PD-L1 or anti-CTLA-4 therapy, and 30% to 50% of the dose-escalation patients had previously received checkpoint inhibitors. Partial responses were achieved by three dose-escalation patients, of whom one had hepatocellular carcinoma and two had cutaneous melanoma. Peripheral TCRbeta sequencing was intended to test whether TCR sequence diversity was altered and clonal T-cell expansion was caused by ivuxolimab. The paper reports the monotherapy dose-escalation portion (N of about 56 patients) of the phase I ivuxolimab trial. What the work shows at the level of the full study, not this receptor alone: After ivuxolimab, expanded clones were on average more numerous among CD8+ T cells than among CD4+ T cells. The antigen specificity of the peripheral T cells that underwent clonal expansion was not determined. Low levels of normalized T-cell clonal expansion were also seen in some patients who did not respond. At doses of 0.1 to 3.0 mg/kg, clonal expansion of both CD4+ and CD8+ T cells in blood was seen between baseline and week 6. Partial responders in the 0.1-3.0 mg/kg groups had among the lowest normalized peripheral clonal expansion, especially among CD8+ T cells.

Genomic DNA was isolated from the sorted cells so that the TCRbeta CDR3 region could be sequenced. The immunoSEQ Assay was used for sequencing of TCRbeta CDR3 regions. TCRdb took over this immuneACCESS table, retaining in-frame rearrangements with V and J assigned. Such tables are incomplete; in checked studies, under half of the missing clones stem from an unresolved V gene, and the remainder is unexplained. Within this sample are some 72,000 clones, with around 92% of them counted one time only. The ten top clones hold approximately 9.9% of the sample. Patients with autoimmune disease history or receiving systemic immunosuppression were excluded from the trial. Peripheral blood for TCR sequencing was drawn from every dose cohort at baseline, at cycle 4 day 1 and at cycle 7 day 1. Samples came from an open-label, multicenter, first-in-human phase I dose-escalation trial of ivuxolimab. The trial enrolled adults with locally advanced or metastatic head and neck squamous cell, hepatocellular, melanoma or renal cell carcinoma. CD4+ and CD8+ T cells were sorted separately from peripheral blood before TCR sequencing.

Per the germline V gene, SGDLS is the CDR1 and YYNGEE is the CDR2. The junction carries 17 bases between V and J, which are trimmed by 4 bases and 4 bases respectively. CDR3 length: 16 amino acids, cysteine to phenylalanine. This entry keeps only the CDR3 DNA: 48 bases, framed from base 1. Worth noting for this clone: No cognate antigen has been identified for it. Base qualities are missing; no much larger clone stands one base away.

Rearrangement joined TRBV9 to TRBJ2-2; the D gene assignment is ambiguous. This clonotype was sampled from an adult with an advanced solid tumor such as melanoma, head and neck, liver or kidney cancer. The starting material was CD4+ or CD8+ T cells sorted from blood, obtained in a trial of the OX40 agonist ivuxolimab. DNA sequence: TGTGCCAGCAGCCTTTCATCATGGGGTTTCACCGGGGAGCTGTTTTTT. The translation is CASSLSSWGFTGELFF.